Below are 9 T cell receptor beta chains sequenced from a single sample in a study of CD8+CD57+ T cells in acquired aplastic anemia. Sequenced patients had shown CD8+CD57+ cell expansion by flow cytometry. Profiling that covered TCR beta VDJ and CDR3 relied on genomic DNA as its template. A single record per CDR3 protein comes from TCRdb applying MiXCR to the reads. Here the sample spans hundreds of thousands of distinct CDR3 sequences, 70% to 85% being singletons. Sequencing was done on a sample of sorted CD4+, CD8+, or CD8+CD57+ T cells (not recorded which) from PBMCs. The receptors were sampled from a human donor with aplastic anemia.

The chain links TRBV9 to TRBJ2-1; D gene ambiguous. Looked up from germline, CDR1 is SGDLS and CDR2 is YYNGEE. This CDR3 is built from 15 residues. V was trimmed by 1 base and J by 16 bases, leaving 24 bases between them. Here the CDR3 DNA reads TGTGCCAGCAGCGTATGGTCAGATACGCAGTATTTTCACTTCTTC. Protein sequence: CASSVWSDTQYFHFF. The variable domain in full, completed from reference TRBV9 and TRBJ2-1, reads DSGVTQTPKHLITATGQRVTLRCSPRSGDLSVYWYQQSLDQGLQFLIQYYNGEERAKGNILERFSAQQFPDLHSELNLSSLELGDSALYFCASSVWSDTQYFHFFGPGTRLTVL.

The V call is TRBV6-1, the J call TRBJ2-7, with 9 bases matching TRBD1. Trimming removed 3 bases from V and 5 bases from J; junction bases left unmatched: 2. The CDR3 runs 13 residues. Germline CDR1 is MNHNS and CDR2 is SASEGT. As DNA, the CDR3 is TGTGCCAGCAGTGACTGGACAGGGGACGAGCAGTACTTC. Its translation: CASSDWTGDEQYF.

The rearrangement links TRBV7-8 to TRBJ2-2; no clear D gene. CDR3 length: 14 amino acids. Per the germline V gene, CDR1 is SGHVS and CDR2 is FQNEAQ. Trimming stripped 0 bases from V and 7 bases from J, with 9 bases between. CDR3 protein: CASSLAVTGGELFF. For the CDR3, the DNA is TGTGCCAGCAGCTTAGCTGTTACGGGCGGGGAGCTGTTTTTT. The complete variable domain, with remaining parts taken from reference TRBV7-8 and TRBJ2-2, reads GAGVSQSPRYKVAKRGQDVALRCDPISGHVSLFWYQQALGQGPEFLTYFQNEAQLDKSGLPSDRFFAERPEGSVSTLKIQRTQQEDSAVYLCASSLAVTGGELFFGEGSRLTVL.

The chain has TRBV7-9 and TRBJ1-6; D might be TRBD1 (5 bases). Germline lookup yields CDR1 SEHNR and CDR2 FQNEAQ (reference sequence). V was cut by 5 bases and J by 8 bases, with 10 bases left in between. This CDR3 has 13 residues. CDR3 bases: TGTGCCAGCAGCCTGGGGGACCATTCACCCCTCCACTTT. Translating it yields CASSLGDHSPLHF.

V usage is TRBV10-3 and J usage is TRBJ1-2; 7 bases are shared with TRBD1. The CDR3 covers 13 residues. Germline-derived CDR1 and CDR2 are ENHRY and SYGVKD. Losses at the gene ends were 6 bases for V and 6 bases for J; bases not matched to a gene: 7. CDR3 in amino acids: CAIRRTGGNGYTF. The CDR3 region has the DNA TGTGCCATCAGGAGGACAGGCGGTAATGGCTACACCTTC.

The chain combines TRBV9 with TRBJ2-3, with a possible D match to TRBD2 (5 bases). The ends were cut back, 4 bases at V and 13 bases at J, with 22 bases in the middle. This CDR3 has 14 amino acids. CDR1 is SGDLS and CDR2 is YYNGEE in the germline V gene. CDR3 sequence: CASSLEDCPLMKYF. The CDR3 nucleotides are TGTGCCAGCAGCTTAGAGGACTGTCCCCTTATGAAGTATTTT. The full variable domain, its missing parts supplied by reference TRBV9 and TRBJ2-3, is DSGVTQTPKHLITATGQRVTLRCSPRSGDLSVYWYQQSLDQGLQFLIQYYNGEERAKGNILERFSAQQFPDLHSELNLSSLELGDSALYFCASSLEDCPLMKYFGPGTRLTVL.

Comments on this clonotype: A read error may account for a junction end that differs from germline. The CDR3 DNA sequence: TGTGCCAGCAGCGTACGCGATGCAGATGGAGCGGTTGTTTTT. Its protein is CASSVRDADGAVVF. The V and J genes are TRBV9 and TRBJ1-4; unclear D gene. Germline CDR1 reads SGDLS; CDR2 reads YYNGEE. The CDR3 runs 14 residues.

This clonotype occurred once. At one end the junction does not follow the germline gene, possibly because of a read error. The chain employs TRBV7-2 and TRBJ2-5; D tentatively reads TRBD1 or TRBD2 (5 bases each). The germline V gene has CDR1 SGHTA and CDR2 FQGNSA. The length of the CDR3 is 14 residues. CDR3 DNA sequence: TGTGCCACCAGCAGAGGGGCAGACCAAGTTGAACACTACTTC. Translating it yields CATSRGADQVEHYF.

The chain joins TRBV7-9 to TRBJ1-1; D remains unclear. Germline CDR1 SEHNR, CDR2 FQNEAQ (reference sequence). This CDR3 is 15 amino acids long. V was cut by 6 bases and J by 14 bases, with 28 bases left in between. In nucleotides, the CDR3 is TGTGCCAGCAGTTACGTGCAGAGAAACTACGAGCAGGCCTTCTTT. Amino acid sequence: CASSYVQRNYEQAFF. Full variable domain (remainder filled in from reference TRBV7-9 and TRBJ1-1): DTGVSQNPRHKITKRGQNVTFRCDPISEHNRLYWYRQTLGQGPEFLTYFQNEAQLEKSRLLSDRFSAERPKGSFSTLEIQRTEQGDSAMYLCASSYVQRNYEQAFFGQGTRLTVV.